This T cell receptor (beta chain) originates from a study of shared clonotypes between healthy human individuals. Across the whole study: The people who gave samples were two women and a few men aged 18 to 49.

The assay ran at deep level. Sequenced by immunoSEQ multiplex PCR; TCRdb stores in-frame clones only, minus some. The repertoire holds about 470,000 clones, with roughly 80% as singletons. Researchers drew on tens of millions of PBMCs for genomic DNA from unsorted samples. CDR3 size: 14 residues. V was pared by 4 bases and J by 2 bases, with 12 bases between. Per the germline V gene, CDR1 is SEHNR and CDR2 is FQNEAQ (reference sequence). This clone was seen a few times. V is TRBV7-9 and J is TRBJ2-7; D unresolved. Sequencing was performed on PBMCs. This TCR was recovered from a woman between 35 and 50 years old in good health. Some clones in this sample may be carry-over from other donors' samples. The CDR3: CASSSAEPPYEQYF. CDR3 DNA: TGTGCCAGCAGCTCGGCCGAACCGCCCTACGAGCAGTACTTC.